One and the same sample provided the 19 T cell receptor beta chains below, sequenced in a study of control samples from healthy donors and cancer patients. Produced via immunoSEQ multiplex PCR; TCRdb's table is partial and in-frame only. The data contain 84,000 or so clones, 84% of them singletons. Sequenced material: PBMCs. The receptors shown here come from a man between 60 and 75 years old with head and neck cancer.

A few counts support this clone. The rearrangement uses TRBV5-1 and TRBJ1-6, with TRBD1 matching over 8 bases. Germline CDR1 and CDR2: SGHRS and YFSETQ. Trimming cost V 0 bases and J 0 bases; bases outside gene matches: 11. CDR3 size: 20 residues. This CDR3 reads CASSLVLRTGPSSYNSPLHF. As DNA, the CDR3 is TGCGCCAGCAGCTTGGTCCTCCGGACAGGGCCGAGCTCCTATAATTCACCCCTCCACTTT.

The chain uses TRBV12-5 and TRBJ2-3, with D hard to call. This CDR3 contains 15 residues. Per germline, CDR1 LGHNT and CDR2 FRNRAP. Deletions cut 1 base from V and 1 base from J, with 9 bases between. CDR3 residues: CASGLGLTGTDTQYF. Here the CDR3 DNA reads TGTGCTAGTGGTTTGGGGCTCACAGGCACAGATACGCAGTATTTT.

The chain joins TRBV2 to TRBJ2-7; D possibly corresponds to TRBD2 (5 bases). The CDR3 consists of 14 residues. From germline, CDR1 is SNHLY and CDR2 FYNNEI. Trimming took 5 bases from V and 4 from J, leaving 15 bases between them. For the CDR3, the DNA is TGTGCCAGCAGTCAAGAGGGAGTCAGGTACGAGCAGTACTTC. Translated: CASSQEGVRYEQYF. Full variable domain (remainder filled in from reference TRBV2 and TRBJ2-7): EPEVTQTPSHQVTQMGQEVILRCVPISNHLYFYWYRQILGQKVEFLVSFYNNEISEKSEIFDDQFSVERPDGSNFTLKIRSTKLEDSAMYFCASSQEGVRYEQYFGPGTRLTVT.

The chain employs TRBV5-4 and TRBJ1-5, with 8 bases lining up with TRBD1. Trimming removed 4 bases from V and 3 bases from J; junction bases left unmatched: 6. The CDR3 consists of 15 residues. Germline lookup yields CDR1 SGHNT and CDR2 YYREEE (reference sequence). Here the CDR3 DNA reads TGTGCCAGCAGCCCCGGACAGGGCCCCAATCAGCCCCAGCATTTT. This gives the protein CASSPGQGPNQPQHF.

The J gene is TRBJ1-2, the V gene TRBV5-5; D unresolved. The length of the CDR3 is 15 residues. V was pared by 0 bases and J by 8 bases, with 17 bases between. The germline V gene encodes CDR1 SGHKS and CDR2 YYEKEE (reference sequence). CDR3: CASSLGPGGTLGYTF. The CDR3 DNA follows: TGTGCCAGCAGCTTGGGGCCGGGTGGAACTTTGGGCTACACCTTC.

The J gene is TRBJ1-6, the V gene TRBV27, with 9 bases matching TRBD1. Germline CDR1 is MNHEY and CDR2 is SMNVEV (reference sequence). There are 17 residues in the CDR3. J was trimmed by 10 bases and V by 7 bases; bases with no gene match: 17. The CDR3 DNA reads as TGTGCCAGCAATTTTGGACCGACAGGGGGTAGTTGGTCACCCCTCCACTTT. It yields the protein CASNFGPTGGSWSPLHF.

The chain employs TRBV3-1 (or the pseudogene TRBV3-2) and TRBJ2-1; D might be TRBD1 or TRBD2, each matching 6 bases. V lost 4 bases and J 8 bases, leaving 12 bases between the germline ends. The V gene's germline CDR1 is LGHDT and CDR2 YNNKEL (reference sequence). The CDR3 runs 13 residues. CDR3 DNA sequence: TGTGCCAGCAGCCTCGGAGGGGGTTATGAGCAGTTCTTC. This gives the protein CASSLGGGYEQFF.

This clone was recorded only once. This chain links TRBV19 with TRBJ2-7, with D perhaps TRBD1 or TRBD2 (5 bases each). Trimming left V 8 bases short and J 0 bases short, with 17 bases between. Germline CDR1 LNHDA, CDR2 SQIVND (reference sequence). The CDR3 length is 15 residues. The CDR3 loop reads CASSTGHRSSYEQYF. CDR3 bases: TGTGCCAGTTCTACGGGGCATAGGAGCTCCTACGAGCAGTACTTC.

The V and J genes are TRBV27 and TRBJ1-1; D call uncertain. The CDR3 sequence is 12 residues long. The V and J ends lost 5 bases and 8 bases respectively, with 12 bases between them. Per the germline V gene, CDR1 is MNHEY and CDR2 is SMNVEV (reference sequence). DNA for the CDR3: TGTGCCAGCAGTCACCCGGGAGCCGAAGCTTTCTTT. Its translation: CASSHPGAEAFF.

The CDR3 reads CASSPLAGGAGEQYF. The DNA for the CDR3 is TGCGCCAGCAGTCCGTTGGCGGGCGGGGCAGGCGAGCAGTACTTC. The chain combines TRBV10-2 with TRBJ2-7; TRBD2 might be the D (6 bases). The CDR3 totals 15 residues. V lost 5 bases and J lost 6, with 20 bases in between. Germline V gene data show CDR1 as WSHSY and CDR2 as SAAADI.

The V call is TRBV5-1, the J call TRBJ1-3, with D perhaps TRBD1 (5 bases). Trimming left V 1 base short and J 0 bases short, with 14 bases between. The CDR3 consists of 17 residues. Germline V lookup: CDR1 SGHRS, CDR2 YFSETQ. As DNA, the CDR3 is TGCGCCAGCAGCTTGTTAGAGTGGGGACCCTCTGGAAACACCATATATTTT. It is translated as CASSLLEWGPSGNTIYF.

This clone was detected once. The chain has TRBV19 and TRBJ1-1; D is uncertain. CDR1 is LNHDA and CDR2 is SQIVND in the germline V gene (reference sequence). V was pared by 5 bases and J by 7 bases, with 14 bases between. CDR3 length: 13 amino acids. The CDR3, as DNA: TGTGCCAGTAGTTTCCCCGACAAGTATGAAGCTTTCTTT. Translation gives CASSFPDKYEAFF.

The V and J genes are TRBV5-1 and TRBJ2-3, with D perhaps matching TRBD1 (5 bases). CDR3 length equals 11 residues. V lost 0 bases and J 13 bases, leaving 9 bases between the germline ends. Germline values: CDR1 SGHRS, CDR2 YFSETQ. This CDR3 is CASSLGGEEYF. The CDR3 nucleotides read TGCGCCAGCAGCTTGGGGGGCGAGGAGTATTTT.

This chain connects TRBV19 to TRBJ1-1, with D possibly matching TRBD1 (6 bases). Germline loops: CDR1 LNHDA, CDR2 SQIVND (reference sequence). This CDR3 has 14 amino acids. V lost 3 bases and J 0 bases, leaving 8 bases between the germline ends. The CDR3 loop is CASSIGQMNTEAFF. The CDR3 DNA follows: TGTGCCAGTAGTATTGGACAGATGAACACTGAAGCTTTCTTT.

The CDR3 loop is CASSLSRLAEQFF. The CDR3 coding sequence is TGTGCCAGCAGTCTGAGTCGACTAGCGGAGCAGTTCTTC. V usage is TRBV2 and J usage is TRBJ2-1, with 8 bases fitting TRBD2. There are 13 residues in the CDR3. The germline V gene has CDR1 SNHLY and CDR2 FYNNEI. V dropped 5 bases and J dropped 10; count of bases not matched to a gene: 7.

The chain joins TRBV6-4 to TRBJ2-7; the D gene is possibly TRBD2 (6 bases). Germline values: CDR1 MRHNA, CDR2 SNTAGT. Trimming cost V 3 bases and J 5 bases, with 11 bases left between them. This CDR3 is built from 13 residues. The CDR3 region is CASSDRDFDEQYF. Written as DNA, the CDR3 is TGTGCCAGCAGTGATCGGGACTTCGACGAGCAGTACTTC.

The J gene is TRBJ2-5, the V gene TRBV5-1; D gene uncertain. V was shortened by 4 bases and J by 1 base, with 20 bases between the two germline ends. This CDR3 region has 17 residues. Germline CDR1 SGHRS, CDR2 YFSETQ. The CDR3: CASSRIVGTTSQETQYF. CDR3 sequence (DNA): TGCGCCAGCAGCAGAATTGTTGGAACCACATCCCAAGAGACCCAGTACTTC.

V gene TRBV4-1 combines with J gene TRBJ1-3; D unclear. The CDR3 sequence is 15 residues long. Trimming cost V 1 base and J 0 bases, with 7 bases left between them. The germline V gene has CDR1 MGHRA and CDR2 YSYEKL. This CDR3 reads CASSQGISSGNTIYF. Written as DNA, the CDR3 is TGCGCCAGCAGCCAAGGGATAAGCTCTGGAAACACCATATATTTT.

This chain joins TRBV29-1 and TRBJ1-1; maybe TRBD1 (6 bases). The V gene's germline CDR1 is SQVTM and CDR2 ANQGSEA. The CDR3 contains 12 residues. Trimming cost V 6 bases and J 5 bases, with 13 bases left between them. CDR3 amino acids: CSVATGKTEAFF. The DNA of the CDR3 is TGCAGCGTGGCAACAGGGAAAACTGAAGCTTTCTTT.